This TCR beta chain was profiled in a study of PD-1 blockade in mismatch repair-deficient tumors (TCRdb year 2017). Background on the whole study: Between late 2013 and 2016, the trial enrolled approximately 86 consecutive patients with 12 types of mismatch repair-deficient cancer, all of whom had received prior treatment and were progressing. Deep sequencing of TCR CDR3 regions was used to track tumor-associated T cell clones in peripheral blood of patients responding to PD-1 blockade. Broad study findings and their caveats: Rapid expansion after pembrolizumab followed by contraction, generally before radiologic responses, was shown by tumor-resident clones, which were often undetectable in blood before treatment.

Spanning cysteine to phenylalanine, the CDR3 consists of 14 amino acids. Kept here is only the CDR3 DNA, which spans 42 bases and is read in frame from base 1. Relative to germline, V is missing 3 bases and J is missing 8 bases, with 6 bases of the junction outside any gene match. The germline V gene supplies CDR1 SGHTA and CDR2 FQGTGA. Library preparation was by the immunoSEQ multiplex PCR assay. This immuneACCESS table, as held by TCRdb, lists in-frame sequences with V and J called but not all clones. Of the missing ones, under half trace to an unresolved V gene in checked studies; the others have no known cause. Counted in this sample were just over 25,000 clones; 65% to 85% of them appeared once. The top ten constitute approximately 3% of the sample. The time point label on this specimen signifies: peripheral blood before pembrolizumab. Mismatch repair deficiency in every enrolled patient was established by polymerase chain reaction or immunohistochemistry. A few patients who responded to pembrolizumab therapy underwent TCR sequencing. The phase II trial prospectively tested pembrolizumab PD-1 blockade in advanced mismatch repair-deficient cancers regardless of tissue of origin. Peripheral blood T cell samples were serially collected before and at multiple times after PD-1 blockade was started. Blood sampling times were expressed in weeks after the first pembrolizumab dose.

This clone came up once. Its antigen has not been determined. No base quality information exists; no much larger clone differs at one position. The rearrangement joined TRBV7-3 to TRBJ2-1; TRBD1 aligns with 8 central bases. The sequence was obtained from an adult with mismatch repair-deficient cancer. The sequenced sample was PBMCs, obtained before pembrolizumab treatment. The DNA sequence is TGTGCCAGCAGCTTTTCACCAGGGGGCTATGAGCAGTTCTTC. The encoded protein is CASSFSPGGYEQFF.